A single sample is the source of the 21 T cell receptor beta chains below, sequenced in a study of beta chain features in type 1 diabetes. All of the isolated RNA was reverse transcribed, so expressed TCRB transcripts were sequenced. Only in-frame clones appear in the TCRdb table, and some are missing; sequencing was by immunoSEQ multiplex PCR. This table has roughly 610,000 clones, around 15% appearing once. Sequencing was carried out using naive CD4+ T cells from blood. Receptors originate from a man between 18 and 35 years old in good health.

V and J are TRBV4-1 and TRBJ2-5; D unclear. V lost 1 base and J lost 3, with 24 bases in between. Germline assignment: CDR1 MGHRA and CDR2 YSYEKL. This CDR3 has 19 residues. The CDR3 loop reads CASSQGLYQAIAPKETQYF. DNA for the CDR3: TGCGCCAGCAGCCAAGGTTTATATCAAGCAATCGCACCCAAAGAGACCCAGTACTTC.

This chain links TRBV7-9 with TRBJ2-7, with D tentatively TRBD1 or TRBD2 (5 bases each). The germline V gene has CDR1 SEHNR and CDR2 FQNEAQ (reference sequence). This CDR3 is 13 amino acids long. V was cut by 5 bases and J by 7 bases, with 15 bases left in between. The CDR3 spells CASSLPGWGEQYF. The CDR3 DNA sequence: TGTGCCAGCAGCCTCCCGGGATGGGGGGAGCAGTACTTC.

The chain joins TRBV19 to TRBJ2-7; D gene uncertain. V was pared by 5 bases and J by 6 bases, with 17 bases between. CDR1 is LNHDA, CDR2 SQIVND, per germline (reference sequence). The CDR3 contains 14 residues. DNA of the CDR3: TGTGCCAGTAGTCCCCGGCGTCAGTGGGGCGAGCAGTACTTC. It encodes CASSPRRQWGEQYF.

V gene TRBV7-2 combines with J gene TRBJ2-3; D gene unclear. Germline lookup yields CDR1 SGHTA and CDR2 FQGNSA. The CDR3 runs 14 residues. Trimming left V 0 bases short and J 2 bases short, with 6 bases between. CDR3 region: CASSLASTTDTQYF. For the CDR3, the DNA is TGTGCCAGCAGCTTAGCTTCTACCACAGATACGCAGTATTTT. The full variable domain, its missing parts supplied by reference TRBV7-2 and TRBJ2-3, is GAGVSQSPSNKVTEKGKDVELRCDPISGHTALYWYRQSLGQGLEFLIYFQGNSAPDKSGLPSDRFSAERTGGSVSTLTIQRTQQEDSAVYLCASSLASTTDTQYFGPGTRLTVL.

This clone appeared a few times. This sequence joins TRBV15 and TRBJ2-6; 7 nucleotides match TRBD1. CDR3 size: 18 residues. Germline V gene lookup returns CDR1 LNHNV and CDR2 YYDKDF (reference sequence). V lost 1 base, J lost 3 bases, and 9 bases stayed unmatched. This CDR3 reads CATSRVPRGLLGANVLTF. CDR3 coding DNA: TGTGCCACCAGCAGAGTCCCCAGGGGGTTGCTTGGGGCCAACGTCCTGACTTTC.

This clone was detected only a few times. The V call is TRBV30, the J call TRBJ1-4; the match to TRBD1 covers 11 bases. The CDR3 extends over 16 amino acids. Germline V gene data show CDR1 as GTSNPN and CDR2 as SVGIG (reference sequence). Trimming cost V 1 base and J 13 bases; bases outside gene matches: 14. The CDR3 sequence is CAWSANSGTGGQGLFF. CDR3 DNA sequence: TGTGCCTGGAGTGCAAATTCCGGGACAGGGGGACAAGGACTGTTTTTT.

Details on this clone: The identical CDR3 is also encoded by other nucleotide sequences in the sample. The chain is built from TRBV4-3 and TRBJ2-3; 11 bases agree with TRBD2. V dropped 1 base and J dropped 0; count of bases not matched to a gene: 6. Looked up from germline, CDR1 is LGHNA and CDR2 is YSLEER. This CDR3 spans 18 amino acids. In DNA, the CDR3 is TGCGCCAGCAGCCAAGGGCTAGCGGGGGGAAGTAGCACAGATACGCAGTATTTT. Its translation is CASSQGLAGGSSTDTQYF.

V and J are TRBV7-9 and TRBJ1-2, with a possible D match to TRBD1 (6 bases). Germline V lookup: CDR1 SEHNR, CDR2 FQNEAQ (reference sequence). Trimming removed 3 bases from V and 1 base from J, with 9 bases in between. The CDR3 is 14 amino acids. CDR3 coding DNA: TGTGCCAGCAGCTTCAGGGGAAGTAACTATGGCTACACCTTC. It specifies CASSFRGSNYGYTF.

The rearrangement uses TRBV5-1 and TRBJ2-3; D might be TRBD2 (7 bases). CDR1 and CDR2 from the germline V gene are SGHRS and YFSETQ. V was clipped by 4 bases and J by 4 bases, with 10 bases between them. This CDR3 has 13 amino acids. The CDR3 DNA is TGCGCCAGCAGCGGGGGGGCCCCAGATACGCAGTATTTT. This translates into CASSGGAPDTQYF.

This clone has just one count. The chain carries TRBV6-6 and TRBJ2-2; 8 nucleotides agree with TRBD2. J was trimmed by 1 base and V by 7 bases; bases with no gene match: 2. Germline loops: CDR1 MNHNY, CDR2 SVGAGI (reference sequence). The CDR3 totals 14 residues. CDR3 in amino acids: CASKREWNTGELFF. The CDR3 bases are TGTGCCAGCAAGCGGGAGTGGAACACCGGGGAGCTGTTTTTT.

The chain links TRBV11-2 to TRBJ2-3; D not resolved. The ends were cut back, 1 base at V and 0 bases at J, with 8 bases in the middle. Per germline, CDR1 SGHAT and CDR2 FQNNGV. CDR3 length equals 15 residues. The CDR3 DNA sequence: TGTGCCAGCAGCTTAGTATCCCCAAGCACAGATACGCAGTATTTT. Its protein is CASSLVSPSTDTQYF.

On this clone itself: In the same sample, other DNA sequences code for this CDR3. The rearrangement uses TRBV5-1 and TRBJ2-7; the D is unclear. Germline-derived CDR1 and CDR2 are SGHRS and YFSETQ. V was clipped by 0 bases and J by 4 bases, with 2 bases between them. The CDR3 consists of 11 residues. This CDR3 is CASSLGYEQYF. CDR3 coding DNA: TGCGCCAGCAGCTTGGGTTACGAGCAGTACTTC.

This chain links TRBV6-5 with TRBJ2-5; no clear D gene. CDR3 length: 14 residues. The germline V gene encodes CDR1 MNHEY and CDR2 SVGAGI. Trimming removed 2 bases from V and 2 bases from J, with 9 bases in between. This CDR3 is CASSYTTGQETQYF. The CDR3 bases are TGTGCCAGCAGTTACACGACCGGTCAAGAGACCCAGTACTTC.

The gene calls are TRBV28 and TRBJ1-2; D unresolved. This CDR3 comprises 13 residues. Trimming took 7 bases from V and 6 from J, leaving 15 bases between them. The germline V gene has CDR1 MDHEN and CDR2 SYDVKM. CDR3 coding DNA: TGTGCCAGCACCTACCCCCCCGGGGATGGCTACACCTTC. Translation gives CASTYPPGDGYTF.

V gene TRBV4-1 combines with J gene TRBJ2-6; possible D gene TRBD1, 5 bases. The V end lost 0 bases, the J end lost 0 bases, and 12 bases lay between the germline ends. This CDR3 region has 18 residues. Germline CDR1 is MGHRA and CDR2 is YSYEKL. CDR3 DNA: TGCGCCAGCAGCCAAGAAGGGGTTATTACCTCTGGGGCCAACGTCCTGACTTTC. Translation gives CASSQEGVITSGANVLTF.

The sample holds a few counts of this clone. The gene calls are TRBV29-1 and TRBJ2-1; 9 bases align to TRBD1. CDR3 length equals 17 residues. Germline V lookup: CDR1 SQVTM, CDR2 ANQGSEA. After removal of 2 bases from V and 4 bases from J, the junction contained 12 bases not matched to a gene. CDR3 nucleotide sequence: TGCAGCGTTGAAATAGGTGGGACAGGGCTGGGGTACAATGAGCAGTTCTTC. Translation gives CSVEIGGTGLGYNEQFF.

The J gene is TRBJ2-1, the V gene TRBV25-1; no firm D call. In germline, CDR1 is MGHDK, CDR2 SYGVNS. This CDR3 region has 15 residues. V was pared by 0 bases and J by 4 bases, with 10 bases between. Here the CDR3 DNA reads TGTGCCAGCAGTGAATATAAGGCCAGTTACAATGAGCAGTTCTTC. It translates to CASSEYKASYNEQFF.

Remarks on this clone: Other nucleotide sequences in the sample specify the same CDR3. The chain carries TRBV27 and TRBJ2-7; TRBD1 aligns across 11 bases. The germline V gene has CDR1 MNHEY and CDR2 SMNVEV (reference sequence). The J segment lost 2 bases and the V segment lost 8 bases, leaving 5 bases of the junction unmatched. The CDR3 length is 14 residues. CDR3 loop: CASRPGQGAYEQYF. The DNA of the CDR3 is TGTGCCAGCCGTCCGGGACAGGGGGCCTACGAGCAGTACTTC.

The rearrangement uses TRBV18 and TRBJ1-1; TRBD1 might be the D (6 bases). The CDR3 has 13 residues. The germline V gene encodes CDR1 KGHSH and CDR2 LQKENI. The V and J ends lost 3 bases and 7 bases respectively, with 12 bases between them. The CDR3 region has the DNA TGTGCCAGCTCACCCGGGACAAGATATGAAGCTTTCTTT. Translation: CASSPGTRYEAFF.

This chain uses TRBV6-5 with TRBJ1-1; D possibly corresponds to TRBD1 (6 bases). Germline CDR1 is MNHEY and CDR2 is SVGAGI. Trimming took off 3 bases at V and 2 bases at J, with 13 bases between the two ends. The length of the CDR3 is 15 residues. The CDR3 DNA is TGTGCCAGCAGTTATCCAGGGGACCCAAACACTGAAGCTTTCTTT. Its protein product is CASSYPGDPNTEAFF.

In regard to this clone: Distinct nucleotide sequences in the sample also encode this CDR3. This chain links TRBV18 with TRBJ2-7; D remains unclear. Trimming took off 1 base at V and 4 bases at J, with 5 bases between the two ends. CDR3 length: 12 residues. CDR1 KGHSH and CDR2 LQKENI come from the germline V gene. The CDR3 is CASSPLGYEQYF. CDR3 in DNA: TGTGCCAGCTCACCACTTGGATACGAGCAGTACTTC.